This T cell receptor beta chain was documented in a study of OX40 agonist ivuxolimab in advanced cancers. Only in-frame clones appear in the TCRdb table, and some are missing; sequencing was by immunoSEQ multiplex PCR. The repertoire includes about 77,000 clones, 80% to 90% of them detected once, and about 5.9% sits in the top ten. The germline V gene encodes CDR1 SGDLS and CDR2 YYNGEE. Between the trimmed V and J ends, which lost 4 bases and 1 base, there was a span of 5 bases. The CDR3 runs 13 residues. The receptor was derived from an adult with an advanced solid tumor such as melanoma, head and neck, liver or kidney cancer. The source material was CD4+ or CD8+ T cells sorted from blood, sampled in a trial of the OX40 agonist ivuxolimab. The V call is TRBV9, the J call TRBJ2-2, with no clear D. The CDR3 loop reads CASSLENTGELFF. CDR3 DNA: TGTGCCAGCAGCCTTGAGAACACCGGGGAGCTGTTTTTT.